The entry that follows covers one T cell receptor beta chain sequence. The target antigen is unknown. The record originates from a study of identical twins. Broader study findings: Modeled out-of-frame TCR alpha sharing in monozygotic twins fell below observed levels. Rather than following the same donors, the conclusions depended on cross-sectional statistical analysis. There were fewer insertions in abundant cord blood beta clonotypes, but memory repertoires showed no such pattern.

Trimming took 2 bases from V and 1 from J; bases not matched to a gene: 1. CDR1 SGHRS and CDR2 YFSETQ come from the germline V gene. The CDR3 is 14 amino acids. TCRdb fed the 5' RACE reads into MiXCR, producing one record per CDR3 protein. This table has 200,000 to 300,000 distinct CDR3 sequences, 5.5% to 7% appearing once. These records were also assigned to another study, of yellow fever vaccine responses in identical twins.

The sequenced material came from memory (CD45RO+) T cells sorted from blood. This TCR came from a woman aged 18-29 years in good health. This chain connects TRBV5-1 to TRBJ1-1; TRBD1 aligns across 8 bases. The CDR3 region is CASSFDRGNTEAFF. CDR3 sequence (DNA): TGCGCCAGCAGCTTCGACAGGGGGAACACTGAAGCTTTCTTT.